This TCR beta chain was documented in a study of OX40 agonist ivuxolimab in advanced cancers. About the research overall: The patients received agonistic anti-OX40 (CD134) antibody ivuxolimab.

Broader study findings: Normalized T-cell clonal expansion was also low in some nonresponders.

V was clipped by 6 bases and J by 4 bases; unmatched bases: 4. Germline V gives CDR1 MNHEY, CDR2 SVGAGI. The CDR3 is 15 amino acids. Some clones are missing from TCRdb's copy, which holds only in-frame ones; the method was immunoSEQ multiplex PCR. The table has 60,000 to 75,000 clones, approximately 90% seen once. A word on this clone: Its antigen remains unidentified.

Enrollment shut out patients with autoimmune disease history or systemic immunosuppression. This sequence originates from an adult with an advanced solid tumor such as melanoma, head and neck, liver or kidney cancer. Sequencing was performed on CD4+ or CD8+ T cells sorted from blood, taken in a trial of the OX40 agonist ivuxolimab. The chain is built from TRBV6-5 and TRBJ2-1; 12 bases agree with TRBD2. The CDR3 DNA sequence: TGTGCCAGCAGGCTAGCGGGAGGGTCTTACAATGAGCAGTTCTTC. This codes for CASRLAGGSYNEQFF.